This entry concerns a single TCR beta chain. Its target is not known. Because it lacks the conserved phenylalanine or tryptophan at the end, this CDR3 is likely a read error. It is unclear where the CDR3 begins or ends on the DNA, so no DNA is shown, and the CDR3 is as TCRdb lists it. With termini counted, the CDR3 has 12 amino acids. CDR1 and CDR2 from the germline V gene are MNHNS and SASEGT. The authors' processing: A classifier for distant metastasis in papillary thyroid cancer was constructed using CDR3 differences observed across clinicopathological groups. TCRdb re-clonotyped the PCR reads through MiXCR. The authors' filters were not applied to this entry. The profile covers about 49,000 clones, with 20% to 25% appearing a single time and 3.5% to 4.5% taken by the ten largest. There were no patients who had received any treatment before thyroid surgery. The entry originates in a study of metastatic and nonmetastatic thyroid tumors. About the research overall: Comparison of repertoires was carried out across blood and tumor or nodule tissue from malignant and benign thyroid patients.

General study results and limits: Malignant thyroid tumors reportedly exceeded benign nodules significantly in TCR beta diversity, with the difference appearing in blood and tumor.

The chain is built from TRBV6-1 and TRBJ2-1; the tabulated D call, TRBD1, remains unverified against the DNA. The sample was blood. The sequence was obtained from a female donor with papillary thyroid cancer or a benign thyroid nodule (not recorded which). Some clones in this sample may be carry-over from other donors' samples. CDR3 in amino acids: CASSEIGSGQLY.